This entry is about one T cell receptor beta chain. Its specificity is not known. Trimming took off 3 bases at V and 4 bases at J, with 9 bases between the two ends. The CDR3 totals 13 residues. Germline CDR1 reads LNHDA; CDR2 reads SQIVND (reference sequence). The data stem from a study of T cell repertoires in cytomegalovirus infection. TCRdb redid the calling of the reads with MiXCR, one entry per CDR3 protein. Of hundreds of thousands of distinct CDR3 sequences in the sample, 32% were seen once. The study, taken as a whole, reports: It was HLA-C-restricted CMV-specific TCR beta clonotypes that dominated the response ex vivo.

V is TRBV19 and J is TRBJ1-1; TRBD1 is a possible D gene (5 bases). The material sequenced was cultured CD8+ T cells from PBMCs, taken from culture after CMV antigen stimulation. The TCR originated in a human donor in good health (CMV status not recorded). Some clones in this sample may be carry-over from other donors' samples. The CDR3 loop is CASSIQTATEAFF. The CDR3 DNA reads as TGTGCCAGTAGTATCCAGACAGCCACTGAAGCTTTCTTT.